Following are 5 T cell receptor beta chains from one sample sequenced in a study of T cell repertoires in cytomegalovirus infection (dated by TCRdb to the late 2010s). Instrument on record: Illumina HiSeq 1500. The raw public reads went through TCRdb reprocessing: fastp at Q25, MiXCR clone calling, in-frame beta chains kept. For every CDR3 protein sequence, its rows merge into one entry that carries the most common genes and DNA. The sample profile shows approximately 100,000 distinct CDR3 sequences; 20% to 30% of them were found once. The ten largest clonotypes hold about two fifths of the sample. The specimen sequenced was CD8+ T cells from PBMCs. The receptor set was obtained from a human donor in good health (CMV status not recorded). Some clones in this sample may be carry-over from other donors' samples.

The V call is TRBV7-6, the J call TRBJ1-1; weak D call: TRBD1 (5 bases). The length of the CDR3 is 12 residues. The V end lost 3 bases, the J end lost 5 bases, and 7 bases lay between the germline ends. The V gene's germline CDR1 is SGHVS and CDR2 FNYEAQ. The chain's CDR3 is CASSFAGTEAFF. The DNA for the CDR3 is TGTGCCAGCAGCTTCGCAGGGACTGAAGCTTTCTTT.

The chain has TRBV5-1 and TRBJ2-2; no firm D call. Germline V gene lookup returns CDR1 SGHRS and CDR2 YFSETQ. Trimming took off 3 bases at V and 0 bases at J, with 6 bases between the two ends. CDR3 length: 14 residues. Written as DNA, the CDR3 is TGCGCCAGCAGCTACACGACGAACACCGGGGAGCTGTTTTTT. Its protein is CASSYTTNTGELFF.

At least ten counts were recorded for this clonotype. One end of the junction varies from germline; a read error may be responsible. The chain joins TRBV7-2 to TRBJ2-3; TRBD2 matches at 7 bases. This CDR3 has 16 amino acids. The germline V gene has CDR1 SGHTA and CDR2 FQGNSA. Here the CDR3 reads CAVGGVSGWGTYTQYF. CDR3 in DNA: TGTGCCGTTGGAGGAGTTAGCGGGTGGGGCACATATACGCAGTATTTT.

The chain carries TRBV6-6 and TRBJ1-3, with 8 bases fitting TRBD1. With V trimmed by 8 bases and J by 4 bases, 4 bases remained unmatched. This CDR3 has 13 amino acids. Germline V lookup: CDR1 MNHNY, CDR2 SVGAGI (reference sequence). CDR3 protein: CASGRDRGNTIYF. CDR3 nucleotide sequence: TGTGCCAGCGGCCGGGACAGGGGAAACACCATATATTTT.

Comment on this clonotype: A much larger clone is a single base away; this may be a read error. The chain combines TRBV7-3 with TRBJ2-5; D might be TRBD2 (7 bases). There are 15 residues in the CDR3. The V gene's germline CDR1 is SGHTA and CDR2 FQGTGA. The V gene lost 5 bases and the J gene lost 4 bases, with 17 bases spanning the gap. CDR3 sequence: CASSPPGGRGETQYF. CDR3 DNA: TGTGCCAGCAGCCCACCGGGGGGCCGGGGAGAGACCCAGTACTTC.